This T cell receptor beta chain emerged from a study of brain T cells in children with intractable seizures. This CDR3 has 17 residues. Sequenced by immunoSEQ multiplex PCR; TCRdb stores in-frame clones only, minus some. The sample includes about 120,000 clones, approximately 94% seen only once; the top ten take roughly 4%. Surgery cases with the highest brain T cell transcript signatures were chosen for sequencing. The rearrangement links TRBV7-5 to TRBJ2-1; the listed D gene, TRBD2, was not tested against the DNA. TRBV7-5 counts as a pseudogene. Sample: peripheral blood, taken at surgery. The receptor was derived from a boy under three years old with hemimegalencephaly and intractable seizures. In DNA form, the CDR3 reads TGTGTCAGAAGCTTGCCACTGAGCGGGATGGTGTCGGGTGAGCAGTTCTTC. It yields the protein CVRSLPLSGMVSGEQFF.